What follows is one T cell receptor (beta chain) and its context. Its antigen is not known. The entry originates in a study of T cell clonotyping in hematopoietic cell transplantation. Whole-study findings and limits: Few recipient clonotypes overlapped donors; over 95% were de novo at given depth. No sorting was done, leaving CD4 and CD8 contributions mixed.

The V gene's germline CDR1 is SGHDN and CDR2 FVKESK. Trimming removed 1 base from V and 0 bases from J; junction bases left unmatched: 3. CDR3 length: 15 amino acids. This table comes from immunoSEQ multiplex PCR, and its TCRdb copy is limited to in-frame clones, with some not included. The data contain about 44,000 clones, roughly 94% of them singletons. Input material: peripheral blood mononuclear cells. The clonotype originates from a woman in her fifties or sixties in good health. Some clones in this sample may be carry-over from other donors' samples. V gene TRBV14 combines with J gene TRBJ2-7; 7 bases are a match to TRBD1. The CDR3 sequence is CASSQARDSSYEQYF. As DNA, the CDR3 is TGTGCCAGCAGCCAAGCAAGGGACAGCTCCTACGAGCAGTACTTC. The complete variable domain, with remaining parts taken from reference TRBV14 and TRBJ2-7, reads EAGVTQFPSHSVIEKGQTVTLRCDPISGHDNLYWYRRVMGKEIKFLLHFVKESKQDESGMPNNRFLAERTGGTYSTLKVQPAELEDSGVYFCASSQARDSSYEQYFGPGTRLTVT.